These T cell receptor beta chains were read from a single sample in a study of radiotherapy plus CTLA-4 blockade in lung cancer. TCRdb's table, derived via immunoSEQ multiplex PCR, lists solely in-frame clones and lacks some. The table has about 81,000 clones, more than 70% seen once. Sequences were derived from peripheral blood, sampled from a patient treated with radiotherapy plus ipilimumab. These TCRs come from a human donor with non-small cell lung cancer that progressed on radiotherapy plus ipilimumab. Both conserved end residues are part of each CDR3. The D gene is left open where the match is weak. Where a row states a size, it is once, few, many or the class of an expanded clone; other rows omit it.

abundance	d_gene	len	j_gene	v_gene	CDR3nt	CDR3aa
-	-	15	TRBJ1-5	TRBV19	TGTGCCAGTAGTATATTCCGGATGGGCGAACAGCCCCAGCATTTT	CASSIFRMGEQPQHF
-	TRBD2	15	TRBJ2-1	TRBV6-5	TGTGCCAGCAGTTACTCGCTAGCGGGGTACAATGAGCAGTTCTTC	CASSYSLAGYNEQFF
-	-	12	TRBJ2-1	TRBV13	TGTGCCAGCAGCTTAAATTACAATGAGCAGTTCTTC	CASSLNYNEQFF
-	TRBD2	15	TRBJ2-1	TRBV7-9	TGTGCCAGCAGCTTAAGCGGGAACTCCTACAATGAGCAGTTCTTC	CASSLSGNSYNEQFF
-	TRBD1	15	TRBJ2-1	TRBV4-1	TGCGCCAGCAGCCAAGAGGGACAGGGTTACAATGAGCAGTTCTTC	CASSQEGQGYNEQFF
-	-	17	TRBJ2-5	TRBV7-2	TGTGCCAGCAGCTTAGATTCACGGGGGGCAGGACAAGAGACCCAGTACTTC	CASSLDSRGAGQETQYF
-	-	13	TRBJ1-6	TRBV27	TGTGCCAGCACCTCGGGGATTAATTCACCCCTCCACTTT	CASTSGINSPLHF
-	TRBD1	15	TRBJ2-7	TRBV28	TGTGCCAGCAGTTTACCGGGACAGACCTCCTACGAGCAGTACTTC	CASSLPGQTSYEQYF
-	TRBD2	14	TRBJ2-3	TRBV7-9	TGTGCCAGCAGCCTTAGCGGGGGGGGAGATACGCAGTATTTT	CASSLSGGGDTQYF
few	-	15	TRBJ2-7	TRBV9	TGTGCCAGCAGCGTGGACTTCAGGGGGGTTTACGAGCAGTACTTC	CASSVDFRGVYEQYF
few	TRBD1	15	TRBJ1-2	TRBV7-9	TGTGCCAGCATCCCGGCATGGACAGGGTGGAATGGCTACACCTTC	CASIPAWTGWNGYTF
-	-	12	TRBJ2-5	TRBV5-1	TGCGCCAGCGAAGGGGCAGAAGAGACCCAGTACTTC	CASEGAEETQYF
few	TRBD1	13	TRBJ1-1	TRBV9	TGTGCCAGCAGCGATACAGGGGACACTGAAGCTTTCTTT	CASSDTGDTEAFF
-	-	18	TRBJ2-2	TRBV5-7	TGTGCCAGCAGCTTCCAACTTGGATTGTCTTTTACAACCGGGGAGCTGTTTTTT	CASSFQLGLSFTTGELFF
-	TRBD1	15	TRBJ1-1	TRBV5-6	TGTGCCAGCAGCTTGGAGTGGGCAGGGGGCGCTGAAGCTTTCTTT	CASSLEWAGGAEAFF
few	-	15	TRBJ2-7	TRBV18	TGTGCCAGCTCACCACCCACCTCGTTTGGGGGCGAGCAGTACTTC	CASSPPTSFGGEQYF
-	TRBD2	16	TRBJ2-3	TRBV5-6	TGTGCCAGCAGCTTGTATCGGGGACTAGCGCCAGATACGCAGTATTTT	CASSLYRGLAPDTQYF
-	-	13	TRBJ2-4	TRBV2	TGTGCCAGCAGCCCGGGACCACAAAACATTCAGTACTTC	CASSPGPQNIQYF
-	-	13	TRBJ2-5	TRBV7-3	TGTGCCAGCAGCCCATCTTACCAAGAGACCCAGTACTTC	CASSPSYQETQYF
-	-	13	TRBJ2-7	TRBV27	TGTGCCAGCAAGAGGGTCGGACAGACCGAGCAGTACTTC	CASKRVGQTEQYF
few	-	15	TRBJ2-6	TRBV18	TGTGCCAGCTCAGGGGCCGGGGCTGGGGCCAACGTCCTGACTTTC	CASSGAGAGANVLTF
-	-	13	TRBJ2-7	TRBV19	TGTGCCAGTGGAGCGAGAAGCTCCTACGAGCAGTACTTC	CASGARSSYEQYF
few	-	13	TRBJ2-2	TRBV4-1	TGCGCCAGCAGCCAACAACAGCGTGGGGAGCTGTTTTTT	CASSQQQRGELFF
-	-	12	TRBJ2-5	TRBV30	TGTGCCTGGAGTGTAAACGTGGAGACCCAGTACTTC	CAWSVNVETQYF
-	TRBD2	16	TRBJ2-1	TRBV7-2	TGTGCCAGCAGCTCCGAGCGGGGCCGAGGATACAATGAGCAGTTCTTC	CASSSERGRGYNEQFF
-	-	14	TRBJ1-1	TRBV9	TGTGCCAGCAGTCCTATGGGGGAGACCACTGAAGCTTTCTTT	CASSPMGETTEAFF
once	TRBD1	15	TRBJ2-7	TRBV6-1	TGTGCCAGCAGTCCCGCCGGGACAGCCTCCTACGAGCAGTACTTC	CASSPAGTASYEQYF
-	-	16	TRBJ2-1	TRBV12-5	TGTGCTAGTGGTTTCTCTACTGGGAGCGCCCACAATGAGCAGTTCTTC	CASGFSTGSAHNEQFF
-	TRBD2	16	TRBJ2-3	TRBV7-2	TGTGCCAGCAGCCCCCGGGGGGTAGCGGGCACAGATACGCAGTATTTT	CASSPRGVAGTDTQYF
-	TRBD1	14	TRBJ1-2	TRBV10-3	TGTGCCACGGATCCGGGACAGGGGATTTATGGCTACACCTTC	CATDPGQGIYGYTF
-	TRBD1	12	TRBJ2-7	TRBV5-4	TGTGCCAGCAGCGGGGACAGCTACGAGCAGTACTTC	CASSGDSYEQYF
-	-	13	TRBJ2-1	TRBV15	TGTGCCACCGAGGCGATCGACTACAATGAGCAGTTCTTC	CATEAIDYNEQFF
-	-	12	TRBJ2-7	TRBV2	TGTGCCAGCAGCCTGCAGGGTTACGAGCAGTACTTC	CASSLQGYEQYF
-	-	15	TRBJ2-2	TRBV5-1	TGCGCCAGCAGCCCGGACGGAACGAACACCGGGGAGCTGTTTTTT	CASSPDGTNTGELFF
-	-	13	TRBJ1-2	TRBV7-2	TGTGCCAGCAGCCCTGGGGGGTACCATGGCTACACCTTC	CASSPGGYHGYTF
-	TRBD1	15	TRBJ2-7	TRBV6-1	TGTGCCAGCAGGATCGCCGGGGGACAGGGAAGCGAGCAGTACTTC	CASRIAGGQGSEQYF
-	-	15	TRBJ2-4	TRBV6-5	TGTGCCAGCAGTACAAACCGGGACGGAAAAAACATTCAGTACTTC	CASSTNRDGKNIQYF
-	-	17	TRBJ2-7	TRBV5-4	TGTGCCAGCAGCTTGGGAGGGTTTCGGGCGTCGGCCTACGAGCAGTACTTC	CASSLGGFRASAYEQYF
-	-	17	TRBJ1-4	TRBV28	TGTGCCAGCAGTTTTGCCCCGTCGTCGAAGGGTAATGAAAAACTGTTTTTT	CASSFAPSSKGNEKLFF
-	-	14	TRBJ1-1	TRBV27	TGTGCCAGCAGTTTAACCAGGGGCTGGACTGAAGCTTTCTTT	CASSLTRGWTEAFF
few	-	13	TRBJ1-2	TRBV9	TGTGCCAGCAGCGGCCCCCGAGGCTATGGCTACACCTTC	CASSGPRGYGYTF
few	TRBD2	15	TRBJ2-2	TRBV7-6	TGTGCCAGCAGCCTTAGCGGGGGGGCATTCGGGGAGCTGTTTTTT	CASSLSGGAFGELFF
-	TRBD1	15	TRBJ1-2	TRBV4-2	TGTGCCAGCAGCCAATCACAGGGGGAAAACTATGGCTACACCTTC	CASSQSQGENYGYTF
-	TRBD1	16	TRBJ1-4	TRBV5-1	TGCGCCAGCAGCCCGGGACAGGGCGCAACTAATGAAAAACTGTTTTTT	CASSPGQGATNEKLFF
-	-	14	TRBJ2-3	TRBV28	TGTGCCAGCAGTCGCCGGGACTCCACAGATACGCAGTATTTT	CASSRRDSTDTQYF
few	-	16	TRBJ1-2	TRBV28	TGTGCCAGCAGTCAATCCGGACCGGCGTTTGACTATGGCTACACCTTC	CASSQSGPAFDYGYTF